This T cell receptor beta chain was identified in a study of T cells in Graves' hyperthyroidism and ophthalmopathy. Study-wide results and caveats: Blood also held most thyroid clonotypes expanded beyond 0.001.

Regions amplified from RNA transcripts were the TCR beta CDR3 regions. First-round RT-PCR with HTBI primers amplified the TCR CDR3 region. TCRdb reprocessed the multiplex PCR reads with MiXCR, giving one entry per CDR3 protein. The sample has a few hundred thousand distinct CDR3 sequences, approximately 15% seen once; the top ten hold more than 20%. Trimming pared 5 bases from V and 5 bases from J, leaving 18 bases between. The CDR3 length is 15 residues. Per the germline V gene, CDR1 is SEHNR and CDR2 is FQNEAQ (reference sequence). This clonotype was recorded many times. Antigen: not known. Participants, patients aged 18 to 65, had newly diagnosed hyperthyroidism with a duration under 2 months. Diagnoses rested on clinical symptoms, serum thyroxine and TRAb, thyroid ultrasound and orbital computed tomography.

This TCR came from a man under 40 with Graves' hyperthyroidism that later progressed to Graves' ophthalmopathy. The rearrangement uses TRBV7-9 and TRBJ1-2, with D possibly TRBD1 on 5 matching bases. Sequences were obtained from blood. This CDR3 is CASSLFYGHPYGYTF. The CDR3 DNA reads as TGTGCCAGCAGCCTTTTCTATGGACATCCATATGGCTACACCTTC. Filled out from reference TRBV7-9 and TRBJ1-2, the complete variable domain reads DTGVSQNPRHKITKRGQNVTFRCDPISEHNRLYWYRQTLGQGPEFLTYFQNEAQLEKSRLLSDRFSAERPKGSFSTLEIQRTEQGDSAMYLCASSLFYGHPYGYTFGSGTRLTVV.